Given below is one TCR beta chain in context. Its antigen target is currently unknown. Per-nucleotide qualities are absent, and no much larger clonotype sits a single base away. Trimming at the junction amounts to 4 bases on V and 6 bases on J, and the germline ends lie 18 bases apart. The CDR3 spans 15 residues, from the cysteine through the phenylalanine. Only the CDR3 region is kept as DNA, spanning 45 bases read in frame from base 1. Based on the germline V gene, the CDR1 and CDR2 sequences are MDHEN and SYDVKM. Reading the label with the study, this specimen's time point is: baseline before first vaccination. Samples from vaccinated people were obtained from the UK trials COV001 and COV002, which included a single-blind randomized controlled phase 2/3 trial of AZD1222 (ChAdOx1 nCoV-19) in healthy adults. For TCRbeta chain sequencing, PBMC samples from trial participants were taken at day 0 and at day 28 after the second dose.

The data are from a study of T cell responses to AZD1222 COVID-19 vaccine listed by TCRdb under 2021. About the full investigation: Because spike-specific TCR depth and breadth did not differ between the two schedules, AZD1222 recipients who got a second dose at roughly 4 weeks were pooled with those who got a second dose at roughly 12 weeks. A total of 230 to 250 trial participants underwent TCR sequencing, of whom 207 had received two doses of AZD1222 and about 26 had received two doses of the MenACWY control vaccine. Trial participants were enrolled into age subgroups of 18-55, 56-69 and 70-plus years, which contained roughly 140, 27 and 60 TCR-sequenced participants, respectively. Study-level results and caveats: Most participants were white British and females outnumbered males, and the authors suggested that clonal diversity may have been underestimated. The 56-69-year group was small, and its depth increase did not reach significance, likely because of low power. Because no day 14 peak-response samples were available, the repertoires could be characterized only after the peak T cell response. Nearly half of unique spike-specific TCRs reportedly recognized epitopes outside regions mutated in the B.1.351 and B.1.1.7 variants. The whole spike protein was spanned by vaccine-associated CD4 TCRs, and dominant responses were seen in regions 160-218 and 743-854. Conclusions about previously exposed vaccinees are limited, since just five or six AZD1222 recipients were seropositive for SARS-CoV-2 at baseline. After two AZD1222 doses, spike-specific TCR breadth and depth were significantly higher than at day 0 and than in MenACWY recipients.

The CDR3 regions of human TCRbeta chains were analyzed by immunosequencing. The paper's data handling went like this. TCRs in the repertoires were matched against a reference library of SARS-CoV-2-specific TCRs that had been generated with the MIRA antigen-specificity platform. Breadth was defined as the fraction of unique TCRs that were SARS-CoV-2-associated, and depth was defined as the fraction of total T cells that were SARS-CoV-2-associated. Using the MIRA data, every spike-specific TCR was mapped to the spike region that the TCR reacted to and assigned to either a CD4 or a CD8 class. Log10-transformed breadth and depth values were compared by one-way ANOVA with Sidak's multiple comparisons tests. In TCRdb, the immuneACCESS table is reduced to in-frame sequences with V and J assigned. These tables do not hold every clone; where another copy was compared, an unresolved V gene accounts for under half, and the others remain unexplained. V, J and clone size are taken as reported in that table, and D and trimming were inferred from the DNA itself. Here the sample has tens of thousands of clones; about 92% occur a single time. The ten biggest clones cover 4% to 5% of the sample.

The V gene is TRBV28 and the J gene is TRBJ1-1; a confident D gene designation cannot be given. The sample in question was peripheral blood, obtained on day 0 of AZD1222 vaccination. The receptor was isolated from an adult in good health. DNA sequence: TGTGCCAGCAGTTCCCCCTCGACCGTTATCCCTGAAGCTTTCTTT. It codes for CASSSPSTVIPEAFF.